Each of the 13 T cell receptor beta chains below was sequenced from the same sample in a study of blood T cell repertoires in COVID-19. The table came from immunoSEQ multiplex PCR; TCRdb's copy has only in-frame clones and leaves some out. Seen here are around 230,000 clones, roughly four fifths observed once, and the top ten hold 7.5% to 10%. Sequenced material: PBMCs or T cells enriched from blood (not recorded which). These receptors were collected from a man aged 35-49 years who had recovered from COVID-19.

The chain uses TRBV7-9 and TRBJ2-5; maybe TRBD1 (6 bases). Germline lookup yields CDR1 SEHNR and CDR2 FQNEAQ (reference sequence). The V end lost 2 bases, the J end lost 5 bases, and 18 bases lay between the germline ends. This CDR3 is 16 amino acids long. The CDR3 loop is CASSLLWGRGQETQYF. The CDR3 nucleotides read TGTGCCAGCAGCTTATTGTGGGGCAGGGGTCAGGAGACCCAGTACTTC.

This sequence joins TRBV7-9 and TRBJ2-2, with D tentatively TRBD1 (6 bases). Germline CDR1 is SEHNR and CDR2 is FQNEAQ (reference sequence). V lost 5 bases to trimming and J lost 5 bases, with 21 bases between them. CDR3 length: 17 residues. CDR3 loop: CASSPRGGGKGTGELFF. The CDR3 DNA reads TGTGCCAGCAGCCCCAGGGGCGGTGGCAAAGGTACCGGGGAGCTGTTTTTT.

This clone was counted once. V usage is TRBV2 and J usage is TRBJ2-1, with TRBD2 as a possible D gene (5 bases). The length of the CDR3 is 12 residues. The germline V gene has CDR1 SNHLY and CDR2 FYNNEI. The V gene lost 10 bases and the J gene lost 6 bases, with 13 bases spanning the gap. This chain's CDR3 is CANTGRGNEQFF. The CDR3 DNA reads as TGTGCCAACACGGGGAGAGGCAATGAGCAGTTCTTC.

A few counts support this clone. J is TRBJ1-4 and V is TRBV4-1; possibly TRBD1 for D (5 bases). The ends were cut back, 4 bases at V and 5 bases at J, with 14 bases in the middle. Germline V gives CDR1 MGHRA, CDR2 YSYEKL. CDR3 length: 15 residues. CDR3: CASSPLGQWNEKLFF. CDR3 bases: TGCGCCAGCAGCCCCCTGGGGCAGTGGAATGAAAAACTGTTTTTT.

The chain employs TRBV29-1 and TRBJ2-2; TRBD1 matches at 7 bases. This CDR3 region has 14 residues. After removal of 5 bases from V and 2 bases from J, the junction contained 5 bases not matched to a gene. Per the germline V gene, CDR1 is SQVTM and CDR2 is ANQGSEA. CDR3 in amino acids: CSVYRGDNTGELFF. The CDR3 DNA reads as TGCAGCGTTTACAGGGGCGACAACACCGGGGAGCTGTTTTTT.

The rearrangement links TRBV19 to TRBJ1-5; the match to TRBD1 covers 10 bases. Per germline, CDR1 LNHDA and CDR2 SQIVND (reference sequence). V lost 6 bases and J lost 5; bases outside the gene matches: 10. The CDR3 contains 16 residues. The CDR3 protein is CASRADRGYGDQPQHF. In DNA, the CDR3 is TGTGCCAGTAGGGCGGACAGGGGGTACGGGGATCAGCCCCAGCATTTT.

The chain links TRBV5-6 to TRBJ1-2; D possibly corresponds to TRBD1 (5 bases). CDR1 is SGHDT, CDR2 YYEEEE, per germline. V lost 4 bases and J lost 5, with 15 bases in between. CDR3 size: 14 residues. The CDR3 DNA is TGTGCCAGCAGCCTCGGGGGAGCTGGGTATGGCTACACCTTC. It is translated as CASSLGGAGYGYTF.

The chain is built from TRBV7-9 and TRBJ1-2; 8 nucleotides match TRBD1. Germline loops: CDR1 SEHNR, CDR2 FQNEAQ (reference sequence). The CDR3 runs to 14 residues. J gave up 8 bases and V 3 bases, and 8 bases lay outside the gene matches. The CDR3, as DNA: TGTGCCAGCAGCTTCCCCGGACAGGGAGGCGGCTACACCTTC. This codes for CASSFPGQGGGYTF.

This clone has just one count. The rearrangement links TRBV30 to TRBJ2-1; D is possibly TRBD2 (6 bases). Per germline, CDR1 GTSNPN and CDR2 SVGIG (reference sequence). This CDR3 has 14 amino acids. V was clipped by 0 bases and J by 9 bases, with 15 bases between them. CDR3 DNA sequence: TGTGCCTGGAGTGTACGGGGAGGAAGGGGTGAGCAGTTCTTC. It specifies CAWSVRGGRGEQFF.

J is TRBJ1-6 and V is TRBV6-5; 8 bases map to TRBD1. V trimming: 6 bases; J trimming: 7 bases; junction bases outside the gene matches: 2. Germline CDR1 MNHEY, CDR2 SVGAGI. This CDR3 is 13 amino acids long. CDR3 region: CASRRQGNSPLHF. CDR3 sequence (DNA): TGTGCCAGCAGGCGACAGGGGAATTCACCCCTCCACTTT.

The chain carries TRBV27 and TRBJ2-2; perhaps TRBD2 as D (5 bases). Deletions cut 2 bases from V and 4 bases from J, with 17 bases between. The germline V gene has CDR1 MNHEY and CDR2 SMNVEV (reference sequence). CDR3 size: 17 residues. CDR3 region: CASSLSSVSSVTGELFF. CDR3 in DNA: TGTGCCAGCAGTTTAAGCTCCGTGAGTAGCGTCACCGGGGAGCTGTTTTTT.

The chain employs TRBV5-1 and TRBJ2-2, with D perhaps matching TRBD2 (6 bases). Germline V gene data show CDR1 as SGHRS and CDR2 as YFSETQ. The germline V and J ends were trimmed by 4 bases and 5 bases, with 18 bases remaining between them. The CDR3 spans 16 residues. The CDR3: CASSRDLSRGTGELFF. Written as DNA, the CDR3 is TGCGCCAGCAGCCGGGACTTATCTCGGGGAACCGGGGAGCTGTTTTTT.

The rearrangement uses TRBV5-5 and TRBJ2-7, with D unresolved. This CDR3 contains 14 residues. In germline, CDR1 is SGHKS, CDR2 YYEKEE (reference sequence). The V end was cut by 1 base, the J end by 4 bases, with 12 bases between. The CDR3 nucleotides are TGTGCCAGCAGCTTGATGGCAGGTTTTTACGAGCAGTACTTC. This sequence encodes CASSLMAGFYEQYF.